The 18 T cell receptor beta chains given below trace back to one sample, sequenced in a study of T cell responses to AZD1222 COVID-19 vaccine. Generated by immunoSEQ multiplex PCR, the TCRdb table keeps only in-frame clones and is missing some. The sample has roughly 200,000 clones, around 92% seen once. Sequences were derived from peripheral blood, sampled on day 0 of AZD1222 vaccination. The receptors shown here come from an adult in good health.

The rearrangement joins TRBV4-2 to TRBJ2-4; D remains unclear. The CDR3 contains 14 residues. Germline values: CDR1 LGHNA, CDR2 YNFKEQ. Trimming took 0 bases from V and 2 from J, leaving 5 bases between them. DNA of the CDR3: TGTGCCAGCAGCCAAGATCGGTCCAAAAACATTCAGTACTTC. Its protein is CASSQDRSKNIQYF.

CDR3: CASSERRWDSYNEQFF. CDR3 in DNA: TGTGCCAGCAGTGAACGACGGTGGGATTCCTACAATGAGCAGTTCTTC. V and J are TRBV6-1 and TRBJ2-1; no reliable D call. The CDR3 is 16 amino acids. Germline CDR1 and CDR2: MNHNS and SASEGT. V was clipped by 2 bases and J by 1 base, with 12 bases between them.

V gene TRBV9 combines with J gene TRBJ2-4; D remains unclear. Germline V gives CDR1 SGDLS, CDR2 YYNGEE. Between the trimmed V and J ends, which lost 0 bases and 1 base, there was a span of 8 bases. This CDR3 region has 15 residues. CDR3 bases: TGTGCCAGCAGCGTAGGTTACTCCGCCAAAAACATTCAGTACTTC. This encodes CASSVGYSAKNIQYF.

The rearrangement uses TRBV7-8 and TRBJ1-1; maybe TRBD1 (6 bases). The CDR3 spans 16 residues. V was shortened by 3 bases and J by 5 bases, with 19 bases between the two germline ends. Germline values: CDR1 SGHVS, CDR2 FQNEAQ. Here the CDR3 DNA reads TGTGCCAGCAGCTTCTTCAAGGGGGTCCTGGAGACTGAAGCTTTCTTT. Encoded protein: CASSFFKGVLETEAFF.

CDR3 sequence reads: CASSLTGVGKNIQYF. The CDR3 DNA sequence: TGTGCCAGCAGCTTAACAGGGGTCGGCAAAAACATTCAGTACTTC. The chain combines TRBV7-3 with TRBJ2-4; TRBD1 might be the D (5 bases). Per the germline V gene, CDR1 is SGHTA and CDR2 is FQGTGA. This CDR3 comprises 15 residues. Deletions cut 0 bases from V and 3 bases from J, with 9 bases between.

The chain recombines TRBV2 with TRBJ1-5; D possibly corresponds to TRBD1 (5 bases). This CDR3 contains 14 residues. Germline CDR1 SNHLY, CDR2 FYNNEI. V gave up 4 bases and J gave up 3 bases, with 10 bases separating them. CDR3 residues: CASSVEQANQPQHF. CDR3 nucleotide sequence: TGTGCCAGCAGTGTGGAACAGGCCAATCAGCCCCAGCATTTT.

V usage is TRBV9 and J usage is TRBJ1-2; tentative D call: TRBD1 (5 bases). Germline CDR1 reads SGDLS; CDR2 reads YYNGEE. This CDR3 comprises 15 residues. Deletions cut 3 bases from V and 2 bases from J, with 14 bases between. Here the CDR3 DNA reads TGTGCCAGCAGCGCCACAAGCAGGGTCAACTATGGCTACACCTTC. It codes for CASSATSRVNYGYTF.

This clone was seen just once. The chain joins TRBV5-1 to TRBJ1-3, with D uncertain. Deletions cut 4 bases from V and 0 bases from J, with 5 bases between. Germline V lookup: CDR1 SGHRS, CDR2 YFSETQ. CDR3 length: 13 amino acids. As DNA, the CDR3 is TGCGCCAGCAGCCCGACCTCTGGAAACACCATATATTTT. Translated, it gives CASSPTSGNTIYF.

This rearrangement joins TRBV19 to TRBJ1-1; D is unclear. The germline V gene encodes CDR1 LNHDA and CDR2 SQIVND (reference sequence). The CDR3 loop spans 15 amino acids. Trimming left V 1 base short and J 1 base short, with 10 bases between. The CDR3 DNA follows: TGTGCCAGTAGTATAGGGGTGATCCGGAACACTGAAGCTTTCTTT. Its protein is CASSIGVIRNTEAFF.

This clone was found a few times. The chain recombines TRBV12-3 or TRBV12-4 with TRBJ1-1, with D uncertain. V was trimmed by 3 bases and J by 1 base, leaving 6 bases between them. The CDR3 contains 13 residues. CDR3 region: CASSFAGNTEAFF. In nucleotides, the CDR3 is TGTGCCAGCAGTTTTGCGGGGAACACTGAAGCTTTCTTT.

The CDR3 DNA sequence: TGTGCCAGCAGCGTAAGCGGGGGAAGCACAGATACGCAGTATTTT. This translates into CASSVSGGSTDTQYF. The chain recombines TRBV9 with TRBJ2-3; 8 nucleotides agree with TRBD2. Germline CDR1 SGDLS, CDR2 YYNGEE. This CDR3 region has 15 residues. The ends lost 1 base at V and 0 bases at J; junction bases unmatched: 1.

V and J are TRBV2 and TRBJ2-3; D assignment may be TRBD1 or TRBD2 (5 bases each). V lost 5 bases and J lost 2, with 11 bases in between. The CDR3 has 14 amino acids. Germline assignment: CDR1 SNHLY and CDR2 FYNNEI. CDR3 in DNA: TGTGCCAGCAGTCGGGGCTTCTCCACAGATACGCAGTATTTT. Amino acid sequence: CASSRGFSTDTQYF. Filled out from reference TRBV2 and TRBJ2-3, the complete variable domain reads EPEVTQTPSHQVTQMGQEVILRCVPISNHLYFYWYRQILGQKVEFLVSFYNNEISEKSEIFDDQFSVERPDGSNFTLKIRSTKLEDSAMYFCASSRGFSTDTQYFGPGTRLTVL.

This chain connects TRBV2 to TRBJ1-4, with D perhaps matching TRBD1 (6 bases). Trimming shortened V by 3 bases and J by 6 bases, and 8 bases separated the two germline ends. This CDR3 contains 13 residues. Germline V gene lookup returns CDR1 SNHLY and CDR2 FYNNEI. CDR3 coding DNA: TGTGCCAGCAGTGACAGGGGAGATGAAAAACTGTTTTTT. This sequence encodes CASSDRGDEKLFF.

The chain has TRBV12-3 or TRBV12-4 and TRBJ2-7; no clear D gene. V was trimmed by 6 bases and J by 6 bases, leaving 15 bases between them. This CDR3 spans 13 amino acids. CDR3 protein: CASSSRDKSEQYF. Written as DNA, the CDR3 is TGTGCCAGCAGCTCTAGAGACAAGAGCGAGCAGTACTTC.

The chain joins TRBV7-6 to TRBJ1-3; D gene ambiguous. Between the trimmed V and J ends, which lost 5 bases and 6 bases, there was a span of 11 bases. Germline CDR1 SGHVS, CDR2 FNYEAQ. The CDR3 contains 13 residues. CDR3 in amino acids: CASSPRSVNTIYF. CDR3 coding DNA: TGTGCCAGCAGCCCGAGGTCCGTAAACACCATATATTTT.

The chain recombines TRBV6-5 with TRBJ1-1; D possibly corresponds to TRBD1 (5 bases). Trimming left V 8 bases short and J 2 bases short, with 12 bases between. Germline loops: CDR1 MNHEY, CDR2 SVGAGI. This CDR3 comprises 13 residues. CDR3: CASRAGHNTEAFF. The DNA of the CDR3 is TGTGCCAGCCGGGCAGGGCATAACACTGAAGCTTTCTTT.

J is TRBJ2-2 and V is TRBV7-9; TRBD1 matches 7 bases. The ends lost 4 bases at V and 6 bases at J; junction bases unmatched: 2. Germline assignment: CDR1 SEHNR and CDR2 FQNEAQ (reference sequence). The CDR3 sequence is 13 residues long. The CDR3 coding sequence is TGTGCCAGCAGCTCGACAGGGCCCGGGGAGCTGTTTTTT. Its protein is CASSSTGPGELFF.

This clone occurred once. The same CDR3 also results from other DNA sequences found in this sample. V is TRBV6-5 and J is TRBJ2-3; either TRBD1 or TRBD2 may fit D (5 bases each). This CDR3 has 13 amino acids. The V gene's germline CDR1 is MNHEY and CDR2 SVGAGI. Trimming shortened V by 6 bases and J by 0 bases, and 7 bases separated the two germline ends. The CDR3 region has the DNA TGTGCCAGCAGAGGGACCAGCACAGATACGCAGTATTTT. Protein: CASRGTSTDTQYF.